The clone carrying this T cell receptor (beta chain) was picked up one time. The antigen is not known. A much larger clone lies one base from this, so it may be a read error. J was trimmed by 8 bases and V by 6 bases; bases with no gene match: 14. This CDR3 spans 15 amino acids. This record belongs to a study of CD8+CD57+ T cells in acquired aplastic anemia. Findings of the study overall: Around 29 shared CD8+ CDR3s appeared highly expressed within patients' immunodominant clones.

TCR beta VDJ combinations and CDR3 sequences were profiled from genomic DNA. TCRdb re-analysed the reads in MiXCR, keeping a single row per CDR3 protein. This sample yields hundreds of thousands of distinct CDR3 sequences, of which around 60% are seen a single time; approximately 8% belongs to the top ten. The sequence derives from a human donor with severe aplastic anemia or a healthy control (not recorded which). V gene TRBV12-3 or TRBV12-4 combines with J gene TRBJ2-3; 7 nucleotides agree with TRBD1. The sample taken for sequencing was sorted CD4+, CD8+, or CD8+CD57+ T cells (not recorded which) from PBMCs. The CDR3 nucleotides are TGTGCCAGCAGCCTCCTTTCGAGGGGGCGAGTTACGCAGTATTTT. Its protein product is CASSLLSRGRVTQYF.